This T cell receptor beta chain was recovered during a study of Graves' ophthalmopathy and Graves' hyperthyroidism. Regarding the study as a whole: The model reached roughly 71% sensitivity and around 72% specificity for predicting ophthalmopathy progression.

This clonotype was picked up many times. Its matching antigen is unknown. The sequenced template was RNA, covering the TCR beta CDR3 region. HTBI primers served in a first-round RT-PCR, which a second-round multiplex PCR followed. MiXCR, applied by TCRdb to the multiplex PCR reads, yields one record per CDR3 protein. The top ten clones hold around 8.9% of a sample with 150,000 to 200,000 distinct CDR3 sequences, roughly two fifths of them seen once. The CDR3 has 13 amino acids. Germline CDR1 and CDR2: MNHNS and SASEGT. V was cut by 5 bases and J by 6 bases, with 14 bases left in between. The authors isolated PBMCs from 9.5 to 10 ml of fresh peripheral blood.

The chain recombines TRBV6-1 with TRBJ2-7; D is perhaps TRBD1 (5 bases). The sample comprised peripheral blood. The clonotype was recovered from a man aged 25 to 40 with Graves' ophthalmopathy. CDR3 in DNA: TGTGCCAGCAGTATCACAGGTGTGGGCGAGCAGTACTTC. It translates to CASSITGVGEQYF.